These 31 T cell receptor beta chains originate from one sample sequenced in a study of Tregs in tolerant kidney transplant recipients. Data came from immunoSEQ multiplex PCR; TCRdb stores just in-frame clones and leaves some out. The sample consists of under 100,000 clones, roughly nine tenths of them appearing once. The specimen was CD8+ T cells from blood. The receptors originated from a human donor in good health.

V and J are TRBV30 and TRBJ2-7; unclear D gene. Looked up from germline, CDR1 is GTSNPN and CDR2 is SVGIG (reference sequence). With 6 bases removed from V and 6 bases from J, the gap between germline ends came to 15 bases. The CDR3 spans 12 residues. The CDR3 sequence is CACTWVGGEQYF. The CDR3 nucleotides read TGTGCCTGTACTTGGGTAGGCGGCGAGCAGTACTTC.

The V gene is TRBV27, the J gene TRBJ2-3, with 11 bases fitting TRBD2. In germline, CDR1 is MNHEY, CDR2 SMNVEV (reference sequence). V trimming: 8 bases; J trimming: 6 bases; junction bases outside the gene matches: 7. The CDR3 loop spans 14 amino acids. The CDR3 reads CASSLAGGWDTQYF. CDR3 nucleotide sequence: TGTGCCAGCTCGCTAGCGGGAGGATGGGATACGCAGTATTTT.

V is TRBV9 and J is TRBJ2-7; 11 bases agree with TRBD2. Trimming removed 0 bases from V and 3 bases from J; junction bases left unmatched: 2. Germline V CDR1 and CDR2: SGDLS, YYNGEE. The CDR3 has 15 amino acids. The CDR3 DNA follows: TGTGCCAGCAGCGTAGGACTAGCGGGACACTACGAGCAGTACTTC. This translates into CASSVGLAGHYEQYF.

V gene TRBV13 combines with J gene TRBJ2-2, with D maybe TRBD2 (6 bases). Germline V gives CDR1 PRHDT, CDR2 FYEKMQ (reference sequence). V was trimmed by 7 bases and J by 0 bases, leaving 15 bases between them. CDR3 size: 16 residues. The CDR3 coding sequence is TGTGCCAGCAACCTCCGGGACTTCGCGAACACCGGGGAGCTGTTTTTT. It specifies CASNLRDFANTGELFF.

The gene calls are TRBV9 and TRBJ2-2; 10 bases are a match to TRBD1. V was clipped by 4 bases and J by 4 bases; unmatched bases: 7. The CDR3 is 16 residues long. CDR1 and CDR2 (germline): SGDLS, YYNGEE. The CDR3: CASSPPGTGVTGELFF. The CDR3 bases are TGTGCCAGCAGCCCCCCCGGGACAGGGGTCACCGGGGAGCTGTTTTTT.

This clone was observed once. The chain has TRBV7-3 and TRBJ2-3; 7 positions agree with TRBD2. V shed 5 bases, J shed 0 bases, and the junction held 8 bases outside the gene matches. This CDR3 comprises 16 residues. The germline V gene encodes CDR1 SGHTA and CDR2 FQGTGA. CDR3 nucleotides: TGTGCCAGCAGCAAACTAGCGTTTACTAGCACAGATACGCAGTATTTT. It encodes CASSKLAFTSTDTQYF.

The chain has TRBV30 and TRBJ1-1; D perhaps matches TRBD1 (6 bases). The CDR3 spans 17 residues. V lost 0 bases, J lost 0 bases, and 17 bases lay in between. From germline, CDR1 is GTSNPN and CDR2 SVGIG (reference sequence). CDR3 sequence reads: CAWSVETGWVLNTEAFF. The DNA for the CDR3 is TGTGCCTGGAGTGTAGAAACAGGGTGGGTCCTGAACACTGAAGCTTTCTTT.

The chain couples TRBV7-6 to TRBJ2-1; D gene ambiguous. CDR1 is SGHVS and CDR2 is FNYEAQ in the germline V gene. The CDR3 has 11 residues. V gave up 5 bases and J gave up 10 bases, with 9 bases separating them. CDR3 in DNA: TGTGCCAGCAGCCCCCCGGGCGAGCAGTTCTTC. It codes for CASSPPGEQFF. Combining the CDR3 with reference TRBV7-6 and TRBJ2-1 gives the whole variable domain GAGVSQSPRYKVTKRGQDVALRCDPISGHVSLYWYRQALGQGPEFLTYFNYEAQQDKSGLPNDRFSAERPEGSISTLTIQRTEQRDSAMYRCASSPPGEQFFGPGTRLTVL.

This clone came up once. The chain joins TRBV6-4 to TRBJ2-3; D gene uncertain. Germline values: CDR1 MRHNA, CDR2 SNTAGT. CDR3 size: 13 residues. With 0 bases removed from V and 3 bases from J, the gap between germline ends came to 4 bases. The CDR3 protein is CASSDSETDTQYF. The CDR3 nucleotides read TGTGCCAGCAGTGACTCGGAGACAGATACGCAGTATTTT.

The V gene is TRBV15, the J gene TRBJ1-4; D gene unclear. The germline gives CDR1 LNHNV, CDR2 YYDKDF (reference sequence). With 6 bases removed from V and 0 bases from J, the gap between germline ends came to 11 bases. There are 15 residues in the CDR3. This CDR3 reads CATSRNRATNEKLFF. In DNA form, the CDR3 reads TGTGCCACCAGTAGAAACAGAGCAACTAATGAAAAACTGTTTTTT. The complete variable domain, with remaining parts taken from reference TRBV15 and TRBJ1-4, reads DAMVIQNPRYQVTQFGKPVTLSCSQTLNHNVMYWYQQKSSQAPKLLFHYYDKDFNNEADTPDNFQSRRPNTSFCFLDIRSPGLGDTAMYLCATSRNRATNEKLFFGSGTQLSVL.

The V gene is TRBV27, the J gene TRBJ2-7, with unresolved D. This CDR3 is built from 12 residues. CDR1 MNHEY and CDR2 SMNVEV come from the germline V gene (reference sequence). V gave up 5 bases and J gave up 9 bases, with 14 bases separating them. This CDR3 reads CASSPSPPVQYF. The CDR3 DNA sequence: TGTGCCAGCAGTCCCAGCCCTCCTGTGCAGTACTTC.

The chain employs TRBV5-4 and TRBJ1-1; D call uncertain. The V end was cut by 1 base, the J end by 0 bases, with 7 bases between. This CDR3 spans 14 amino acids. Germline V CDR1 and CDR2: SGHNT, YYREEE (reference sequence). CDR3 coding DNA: TGTGCCAGCAGCTTGTCAGAAGTGAACACTGAAGCTTTCTTT. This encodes CASSLSEVNTEAFF.

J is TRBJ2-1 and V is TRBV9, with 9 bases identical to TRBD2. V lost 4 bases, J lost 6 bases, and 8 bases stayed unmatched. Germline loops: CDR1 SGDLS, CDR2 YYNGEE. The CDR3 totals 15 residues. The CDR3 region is CASSSSGGPFNEQFF. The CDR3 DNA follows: TGTGCCAGCAGCTCCAGCGGGGGGCCCTTCAATGAGCAGTTCTTC.

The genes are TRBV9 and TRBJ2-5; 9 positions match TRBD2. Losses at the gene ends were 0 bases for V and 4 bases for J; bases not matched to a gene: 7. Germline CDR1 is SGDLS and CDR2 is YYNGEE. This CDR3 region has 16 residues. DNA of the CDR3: TGTGCCAGCAGCGTAGGGGGTAGCGGGGGTCGAGAGACCCAGTACTTC. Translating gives CASSVGGSGGRETQYF.

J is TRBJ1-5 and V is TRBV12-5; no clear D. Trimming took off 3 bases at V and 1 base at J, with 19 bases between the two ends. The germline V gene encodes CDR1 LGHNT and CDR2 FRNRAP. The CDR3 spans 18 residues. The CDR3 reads CASGFIPDGVVSNQPQHF. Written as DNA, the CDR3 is TGTGCTAGTGGTTTTATACCGGATGGGGTAGTAAGCAATCAGCCCCAGCATTTT.

The CDR3 sequence is CASSVRTGDGYTF. The DNA for the CDR3 is TGTGCCAGCAGCGTACGGACAGGCGACGGCTACACCTTC. V usage is TRBV7-9 and J usage is TRBJ1-2, with 7 bases aligning to TRBD1. Germline V gene sequence: CDR1 SEHNR, CDR2 FQNEAQ (reference sequence). Trimming cost V 5 bases and J 8 bases; bases outside gene matches: 8. There are 13 residues in the CDR3.

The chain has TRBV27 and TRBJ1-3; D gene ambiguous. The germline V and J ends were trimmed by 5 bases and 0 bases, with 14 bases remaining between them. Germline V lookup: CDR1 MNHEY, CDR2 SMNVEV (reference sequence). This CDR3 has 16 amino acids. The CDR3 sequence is CASSPVPTDSGNTIYF. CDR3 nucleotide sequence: TGTGCCAGCAGTCCAGTACCCACCGACTCTGGAAACACCATATATTTT.

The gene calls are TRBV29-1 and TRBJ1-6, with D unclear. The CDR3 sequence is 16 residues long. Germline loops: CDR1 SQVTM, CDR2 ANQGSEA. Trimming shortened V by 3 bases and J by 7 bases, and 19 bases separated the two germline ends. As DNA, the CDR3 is TGCAGCGTTGATCGGGTTATCCGCACGGGAAATTCACCCCTCCACTTT. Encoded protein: CSVDRVIRTGNSPLHF.

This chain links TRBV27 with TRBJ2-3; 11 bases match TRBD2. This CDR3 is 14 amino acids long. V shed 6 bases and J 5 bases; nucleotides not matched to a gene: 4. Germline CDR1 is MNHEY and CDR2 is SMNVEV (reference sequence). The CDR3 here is CASSPGTSGDTQYF. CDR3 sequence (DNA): TGTGCCAGCAGCCCCGGGACTAGCGGAGATACGCAGTATTTT.

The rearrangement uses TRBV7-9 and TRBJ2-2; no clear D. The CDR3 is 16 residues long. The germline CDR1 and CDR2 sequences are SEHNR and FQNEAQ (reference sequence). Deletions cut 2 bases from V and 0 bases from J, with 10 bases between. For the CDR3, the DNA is TGTGCCAGCAGCTTAATGGTCGGATCGAACACCGGGGAGCTGTTTTTT. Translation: CASSLMVGSNTGELFF.

The CDR3 bases are TGTGCCAGCAGCTCCCCGATGGGACCCTACAATGAGCAGTTCTTC. This translates into CASSSPMGPYNEQFF. The rearrangement links TRBV5-5 to TRBJ2-1, with D tentatively TRBD1 or TRBD2 (5 bases each). Germline V gene lookup returns CDR1 SGHKS and CDR2 YYEKEE (reference sequence). Trimming pared 3 bases from V and 2 bases from J, leaving 12 bases between. The CDR3 sequence is 15 residues long.

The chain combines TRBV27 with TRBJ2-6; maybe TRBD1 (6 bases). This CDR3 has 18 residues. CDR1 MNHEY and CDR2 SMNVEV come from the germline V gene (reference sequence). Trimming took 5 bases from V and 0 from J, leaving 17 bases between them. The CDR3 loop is CASSTNRVSLSGANVLTF. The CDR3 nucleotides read TGTGCCAGCAGTACAAACAGGGTTTCCCTCTCTGGGGCCAACGTCCTGACTTTC.

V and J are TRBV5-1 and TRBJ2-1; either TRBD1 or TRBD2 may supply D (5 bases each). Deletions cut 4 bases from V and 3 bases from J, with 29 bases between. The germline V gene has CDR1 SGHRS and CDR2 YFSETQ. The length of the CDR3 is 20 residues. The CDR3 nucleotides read TGCGCCAGCAGCCCGGAACCATTACAAGGGGACGATCATCACTACAATGAGCAGTTCTTC. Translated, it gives CASSPEPLQGDDHHYNEQFF.

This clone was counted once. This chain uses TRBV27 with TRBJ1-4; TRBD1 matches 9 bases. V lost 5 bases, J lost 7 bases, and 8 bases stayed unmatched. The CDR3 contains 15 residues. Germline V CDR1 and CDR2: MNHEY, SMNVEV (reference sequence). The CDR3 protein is CASSPRDRVGEKLFF. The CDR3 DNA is TGTGCCAGCAGTCCGAGGGACAGGGTGGGTGAAAAACTGTTTTTT. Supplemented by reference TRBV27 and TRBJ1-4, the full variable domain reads EAQVTQNPRYLITVTGKKLTVTCSQNMNHEYMSWYRQDPGLGLRQIYYSMNVEVTDKGDVPEGYKVSRKEKRNFPLILESPSPNQTSLYFCASSPRDRVGEKLFFGSGTQLSVL.

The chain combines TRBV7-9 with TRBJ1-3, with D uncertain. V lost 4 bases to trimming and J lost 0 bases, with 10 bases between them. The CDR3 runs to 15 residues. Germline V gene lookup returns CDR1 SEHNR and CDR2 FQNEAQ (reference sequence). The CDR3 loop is CASSSYMSSGNTIYF. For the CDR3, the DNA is TGTGCCAGCAGCTCTTACATGAGCTCTGGAAACACCATATATTTT.

Here the CDR3 DNA reads TGTGCCAGTAGTATCCCGGACAGGGGTTCTGAAAACATTCAGTACTTC. It codes for CASSIPDRGSENIQYF. The genes are TRBV19 and TRBJ2-4; 9 bases align to TRBD1. V gave up 3 bases and J gave up 5 bases; unmatched junction bases: 8. CDR1 LNHDA and CDR2 SQIVND come from the germline V gene (reference sequence). The CDR3 has 16 amino acids. The full variable domain, completed using reference TRBV19 and TRBJ2-4, is DGGITQSPKYLFRKEGQNVTLSCEQNLNHDAMYWYRQDPGQGLRLIYYSQIVNDFQKGDIAEGYSVSREKKESFPLTVTSAQKNPTAFYLCASSIPDRGSENIQYFGAGTRLSVL.

In DNA, the CDR3 is TGTGCCAGCAGCTTGAAGTTCCAAGCGGAGGCTTTCTTT. Translated, it gives CASSLKFQAEAFF. The chain joins TRBV5-4 to TRBJ1-1; D not certain. This CDR3 contains 13 residues. CDR1 and CDR2 (germline): SGHNT, YYREEE (reference sequence). V was cut by 1 base and J by 11 bases, with 15 bases left in between.

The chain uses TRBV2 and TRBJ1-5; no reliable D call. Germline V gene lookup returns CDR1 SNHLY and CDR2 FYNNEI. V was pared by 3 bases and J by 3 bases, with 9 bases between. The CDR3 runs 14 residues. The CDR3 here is CASSEAGFNQPQHF. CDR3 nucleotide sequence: TGTGCCAGCAGTGAGGCGGGATTCAATCAGCCCCAGCATTTT. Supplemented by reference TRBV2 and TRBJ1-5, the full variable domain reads EPEVTQTPSHQVTQMGQEVILRCVPISNHLYFYWYRQILGQKVEFLVSFYNNEISEKSEIFDDQFSVERPDGSNFTLKIRSTKLEDSAMYFCASSEAGFNQPQHFGDGTRLSIL.

CDR3 coding DNA: TGTGCCAGCAAGATGGGGGGGAACTACGAGCAGTACTTC. Encoded protein: CASKMGGNYEQYF. The chain joins TRBV14 to TRBJ2-7; 7 bases match TRBD2. V lost 7 bases and J lost 3; bases outside the gene matches: 6. Germline assignment: CDR1 SGHDN and CDR2 FVKESK. This CDR3 is built from 13 residues.

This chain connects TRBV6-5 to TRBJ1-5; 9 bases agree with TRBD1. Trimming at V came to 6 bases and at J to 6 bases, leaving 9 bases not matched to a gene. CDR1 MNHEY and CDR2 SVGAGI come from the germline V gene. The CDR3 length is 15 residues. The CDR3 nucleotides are TGTGCCAGCAGGACGGGACAGGGAACGCGTCAGCCCCAGCATTTT. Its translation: CASRTGQGTRQPQHF.

The DNA for the CDR3 is TGTGCCAGCAGCTTAGCGGGCGACTACGAGCAGTACTTC. Its protein product is CASSLAGDYEQYF. V usage is TRBV7-6 and J usage is TRBJ2-7; unclear D gene. The germline V gene encodes CDR1 SGHVS and CDR2 FNYEAQ. With 0 bases removed from V and 3 bases from J, the gap between germline ends came to 6 bases. The CDR3 is 13 residues long.